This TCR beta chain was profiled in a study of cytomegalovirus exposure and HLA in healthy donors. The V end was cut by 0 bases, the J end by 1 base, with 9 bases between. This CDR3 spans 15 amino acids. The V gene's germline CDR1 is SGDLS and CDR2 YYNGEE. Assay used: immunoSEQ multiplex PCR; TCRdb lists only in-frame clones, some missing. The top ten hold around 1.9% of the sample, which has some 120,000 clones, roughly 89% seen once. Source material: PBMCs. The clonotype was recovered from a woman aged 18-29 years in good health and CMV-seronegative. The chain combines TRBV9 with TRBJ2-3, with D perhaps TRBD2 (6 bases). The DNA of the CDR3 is TGTGCCAGCAGCGTAGCGGGGGATCGCACAGATACGCAGTATTTT. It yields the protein CASSVAGDRTDTQYF.